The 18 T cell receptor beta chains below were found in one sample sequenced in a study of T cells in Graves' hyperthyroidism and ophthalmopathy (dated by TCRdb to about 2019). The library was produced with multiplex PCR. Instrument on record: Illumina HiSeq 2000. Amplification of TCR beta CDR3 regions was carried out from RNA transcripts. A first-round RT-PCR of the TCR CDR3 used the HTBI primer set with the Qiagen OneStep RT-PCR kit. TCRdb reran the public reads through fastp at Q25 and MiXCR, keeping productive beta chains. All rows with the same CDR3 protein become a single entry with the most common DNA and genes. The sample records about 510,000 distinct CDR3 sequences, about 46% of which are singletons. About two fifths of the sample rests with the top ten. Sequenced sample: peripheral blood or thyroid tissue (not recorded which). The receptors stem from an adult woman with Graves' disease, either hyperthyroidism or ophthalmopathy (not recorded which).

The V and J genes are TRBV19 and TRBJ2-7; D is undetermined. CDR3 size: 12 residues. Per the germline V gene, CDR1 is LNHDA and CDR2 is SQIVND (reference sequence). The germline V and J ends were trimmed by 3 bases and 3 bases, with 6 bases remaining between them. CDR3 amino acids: CASSIWGYEQYF. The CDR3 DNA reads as TGTGCCAGTAGTATTTGGGGCTACGAGCAGTACTTC.

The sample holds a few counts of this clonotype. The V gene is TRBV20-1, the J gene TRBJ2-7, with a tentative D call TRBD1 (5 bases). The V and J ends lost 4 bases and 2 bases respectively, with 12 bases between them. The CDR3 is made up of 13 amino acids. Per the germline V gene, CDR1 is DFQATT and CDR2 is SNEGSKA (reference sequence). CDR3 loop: CSATRTNTYEQYF. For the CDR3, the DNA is TGCAGTGCTACCCGGACAAATACCTACGAGCAGTACTTC.

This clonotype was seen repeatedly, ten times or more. The CDR3 region is CASSFQQGEGYTF. DNA of the CDR3: TGTGCCAGCAGCTTCCAACAGGGGGAAGGCTACACCTTC. This chain connects TRBV7-2 to TRBJ1-2; 8 bases align to TRBD1. Germline assignment: CDR1 SGHTA and CDR2 FQGNSA. The CDR3 runs to 13 residues. V was pared by 3 bases and J by 8 bases, with 5 bases of the junction left unmatched.

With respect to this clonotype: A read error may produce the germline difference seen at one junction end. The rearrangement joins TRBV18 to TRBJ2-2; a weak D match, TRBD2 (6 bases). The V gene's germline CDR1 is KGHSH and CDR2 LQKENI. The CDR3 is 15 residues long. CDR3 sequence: CASSPDIGNTGGLFF. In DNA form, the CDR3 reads TGTGCCAGCTCACCCGACATCGGGAACACCGGGGGGCTGTTTTTT.

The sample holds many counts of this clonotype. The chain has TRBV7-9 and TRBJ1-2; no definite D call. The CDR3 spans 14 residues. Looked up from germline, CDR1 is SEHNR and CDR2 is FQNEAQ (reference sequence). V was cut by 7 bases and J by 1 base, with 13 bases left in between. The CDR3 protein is CASTEIQSNYGYTF. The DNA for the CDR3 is TGTGCCAGCACGGAAATACAGAGTAACTATGGCTACACCTTC.

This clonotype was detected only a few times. The CDR3 nucleotides are TGTGCCAGCAGCCAAGATGGATTGCAGAGGGCTTTCTTT. Residues: CASSQDGLQRAFF. The V gene is TRBV3-1, the J gene TRBJ1-1; D is uncertain. The V gene lost 0 bases and the J gene lost 11 bases, with 13 bases spanning the gap. Looked up from germline, CDR1 is LGHDT and CDR2 is YNNKEL (reference sequence). This CDR3 comprises 13 residues.

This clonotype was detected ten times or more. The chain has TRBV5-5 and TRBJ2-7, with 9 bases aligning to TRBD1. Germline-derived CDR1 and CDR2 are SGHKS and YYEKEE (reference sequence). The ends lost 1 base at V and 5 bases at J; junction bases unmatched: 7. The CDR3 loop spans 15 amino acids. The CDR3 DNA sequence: TGTGCCAGCAGCTTGATACAGGGGGCGTTTCACGAGCAGTACTTC. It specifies CASSLIQGAFHEQYF.

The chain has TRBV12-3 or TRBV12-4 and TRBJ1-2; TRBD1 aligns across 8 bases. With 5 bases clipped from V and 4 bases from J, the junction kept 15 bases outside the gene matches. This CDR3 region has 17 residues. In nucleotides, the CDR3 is TGTGCCAGCAGTGAAGAACCGACAGGGGTCAGGTCCTATGGCTACACCTTC. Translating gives CASSEEPTGVRSYGYTF.

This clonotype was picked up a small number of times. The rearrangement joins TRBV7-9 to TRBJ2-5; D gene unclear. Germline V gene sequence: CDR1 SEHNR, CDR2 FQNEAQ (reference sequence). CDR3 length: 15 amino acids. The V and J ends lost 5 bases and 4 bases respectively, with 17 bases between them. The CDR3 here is CASSPEFGSSETQYF. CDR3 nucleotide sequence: TGTGCCAGCAGCCCAGAGTTTGGAAGCTCAGAGACCCAGTACTTC.

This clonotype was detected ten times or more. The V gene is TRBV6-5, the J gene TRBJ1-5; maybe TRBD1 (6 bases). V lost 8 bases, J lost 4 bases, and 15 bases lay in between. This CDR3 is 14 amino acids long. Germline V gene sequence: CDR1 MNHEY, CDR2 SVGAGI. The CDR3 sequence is CASRTDLYNQPQHF. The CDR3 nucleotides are TGTGCCAGCCGGACAGATCTATATAATCAGCCCCAGCATTTT.

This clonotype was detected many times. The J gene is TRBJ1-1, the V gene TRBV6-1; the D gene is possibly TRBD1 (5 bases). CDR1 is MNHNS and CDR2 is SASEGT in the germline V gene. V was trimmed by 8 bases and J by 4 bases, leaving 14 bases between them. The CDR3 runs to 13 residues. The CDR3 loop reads CASVGGGVTEAFF. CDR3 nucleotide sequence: TGTGCCAGCGTTGGGGGAGGGGTCACTGAAGCTTTCTTT.

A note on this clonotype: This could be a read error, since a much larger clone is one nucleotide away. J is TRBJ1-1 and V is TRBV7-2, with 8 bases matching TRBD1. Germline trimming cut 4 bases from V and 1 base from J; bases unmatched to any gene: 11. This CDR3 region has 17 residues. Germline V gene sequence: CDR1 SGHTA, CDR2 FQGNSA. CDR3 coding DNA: TGTGCCAGCAGCTCACGTCCCGGGACAGGACAGAACACTGAAGCTTTCTTT. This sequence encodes CASSSRPGTGQNTEAFF. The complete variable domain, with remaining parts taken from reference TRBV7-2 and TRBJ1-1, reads GAGVSQSPSNKVTEKGKDVELRCDPISGHTALYWYRQSLGQGLEFLIYFQGNSAPDKSGLPSDRFSAERTGGSVSTLTIQRTQQEDSAVYLCASSSRPGTGQNTEAFFGQGTRLTVV.

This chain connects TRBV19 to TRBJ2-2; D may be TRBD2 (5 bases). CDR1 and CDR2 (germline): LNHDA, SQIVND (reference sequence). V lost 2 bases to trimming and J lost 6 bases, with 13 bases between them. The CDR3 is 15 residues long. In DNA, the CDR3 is TGTGCCAGTAGTATAACTAGTAGTGGCGCCGGGGAGCTGTTTTTT. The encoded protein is CASSITSSGAGELFF.

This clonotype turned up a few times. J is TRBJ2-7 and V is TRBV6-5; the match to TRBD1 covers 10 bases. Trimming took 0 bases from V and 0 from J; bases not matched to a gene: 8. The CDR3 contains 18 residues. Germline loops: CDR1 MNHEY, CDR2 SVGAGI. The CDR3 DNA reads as TGTGCCAGCAGTTACTCGAGTCGGAGACAGGGGGCCTCCTACGAGCAGTACTTC. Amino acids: CASSYSSRRQGASYEQYF.

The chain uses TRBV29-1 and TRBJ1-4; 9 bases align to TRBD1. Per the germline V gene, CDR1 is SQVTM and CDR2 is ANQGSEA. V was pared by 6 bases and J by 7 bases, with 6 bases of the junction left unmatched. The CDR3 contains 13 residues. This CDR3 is CSVIQGAGEKLFF. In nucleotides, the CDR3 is TGCAGCGTGATACAGGGGGCAGGTGAAAAACTGTTTTTT.

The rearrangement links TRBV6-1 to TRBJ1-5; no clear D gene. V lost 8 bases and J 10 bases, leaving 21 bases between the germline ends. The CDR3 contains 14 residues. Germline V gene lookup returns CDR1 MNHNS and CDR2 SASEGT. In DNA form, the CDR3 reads TGTGCCAGCCGCTCCGGTGGGCCCCTTTCTCCCCAGCATTTT. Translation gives CASRSGGPLSPQHF.

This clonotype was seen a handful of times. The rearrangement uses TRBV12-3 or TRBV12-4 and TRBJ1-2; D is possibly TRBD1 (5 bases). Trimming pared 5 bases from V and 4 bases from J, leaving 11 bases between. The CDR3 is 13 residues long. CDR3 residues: CASSDAGGYGYTF. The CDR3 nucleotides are TGTGCCAGCAGTGATGCGGGGGGCTATGGCTACACCTTC.

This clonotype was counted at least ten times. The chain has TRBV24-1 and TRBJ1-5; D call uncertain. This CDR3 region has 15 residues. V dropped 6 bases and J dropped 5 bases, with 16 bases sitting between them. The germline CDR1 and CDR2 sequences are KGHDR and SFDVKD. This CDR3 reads CATSSRRLSDQPQHF. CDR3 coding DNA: TGTGCCACCAGTTCTCGGAGGTTGTCGGATCAGCCCCAGCATTTT.